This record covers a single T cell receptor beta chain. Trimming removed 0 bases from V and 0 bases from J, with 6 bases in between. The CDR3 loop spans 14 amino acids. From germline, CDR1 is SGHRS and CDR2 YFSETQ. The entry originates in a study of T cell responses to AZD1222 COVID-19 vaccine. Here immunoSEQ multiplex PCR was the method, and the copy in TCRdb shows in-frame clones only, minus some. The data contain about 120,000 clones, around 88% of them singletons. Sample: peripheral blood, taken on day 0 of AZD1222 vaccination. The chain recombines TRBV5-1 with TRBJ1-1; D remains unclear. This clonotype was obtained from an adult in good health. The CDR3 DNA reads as TGCGCCAGCAGCTTGGACAGCCTGAACACTGAAGCTTTCTTT. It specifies CASSLDSLNTEAFF.